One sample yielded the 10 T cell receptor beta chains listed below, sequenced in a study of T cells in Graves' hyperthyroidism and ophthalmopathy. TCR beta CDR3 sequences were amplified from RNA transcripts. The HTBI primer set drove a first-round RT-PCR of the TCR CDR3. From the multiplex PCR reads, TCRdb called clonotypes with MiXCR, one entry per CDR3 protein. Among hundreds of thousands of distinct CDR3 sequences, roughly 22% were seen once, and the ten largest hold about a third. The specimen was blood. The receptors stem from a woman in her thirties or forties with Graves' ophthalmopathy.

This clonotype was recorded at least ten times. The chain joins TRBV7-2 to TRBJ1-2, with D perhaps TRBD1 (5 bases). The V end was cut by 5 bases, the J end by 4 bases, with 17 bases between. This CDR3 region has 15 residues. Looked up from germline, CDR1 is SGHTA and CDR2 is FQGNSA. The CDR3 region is CASSDQRRGSYGYTF. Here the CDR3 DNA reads TGTGCCAGCAGCGACCAAAGGAGGGGCTCCTATGGCTACACCTTC.

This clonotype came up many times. In DNA form, the CDR3 reads TGTGCCAGTAGGGACATCCGAGAGACACTAGCCAAAAACATTCAGTACTTC. This sequence encodes CASRDIRETLAKNIQYF. The chain recombines TRBV19 with TRBJ2-4; perhaps TRBD1 as D (5 bases). Germline V CDR1 and CDR2: LNHDA, SQIVND (reference sequence). The CDR3 is 17 amino acids. Trimming removed 6 bases at V and 0 bases at J, with 18 bases between.

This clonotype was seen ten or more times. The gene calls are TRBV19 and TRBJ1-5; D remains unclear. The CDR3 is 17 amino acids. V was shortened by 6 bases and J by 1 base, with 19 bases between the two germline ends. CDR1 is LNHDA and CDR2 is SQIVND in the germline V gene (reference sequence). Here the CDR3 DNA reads TGTGCCAGTAGCCGACCGTTTAGTGGTCTAAGCAATCAGCCCCAGCATTTT. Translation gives CASSRPFSGLSNQPQHF.

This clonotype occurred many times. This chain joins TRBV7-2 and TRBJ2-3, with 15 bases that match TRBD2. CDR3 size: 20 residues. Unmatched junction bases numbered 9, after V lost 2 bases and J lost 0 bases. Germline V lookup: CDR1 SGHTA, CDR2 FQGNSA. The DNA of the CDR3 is TGTGCCAGCAGCTTAATGGGACTAGCGGGGGGAGGCCCTAGCACAGATACGCAGTATTTT. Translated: CASSLMGLAGGGPSTDTQYF. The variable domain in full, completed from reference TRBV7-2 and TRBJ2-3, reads GAGVSQSPSNKVTEKGKDVELRCDPISGHTALYWYRQSLGQGLEFLIYFQGNSAPDKSGLPSDRFSAERTGGSVSTLTIQRTQQEDSAVYLCASSLMGLAGGGPSTDTQYFGPGTRLTVL.

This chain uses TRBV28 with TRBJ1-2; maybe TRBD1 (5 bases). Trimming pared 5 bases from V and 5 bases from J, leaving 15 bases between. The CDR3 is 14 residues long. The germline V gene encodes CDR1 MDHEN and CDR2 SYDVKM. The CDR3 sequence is CASSHDDGGYGYTF. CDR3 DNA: TGTGCCAGCAGTCATGATGATGGGGGATATGGCTACACCTTC.

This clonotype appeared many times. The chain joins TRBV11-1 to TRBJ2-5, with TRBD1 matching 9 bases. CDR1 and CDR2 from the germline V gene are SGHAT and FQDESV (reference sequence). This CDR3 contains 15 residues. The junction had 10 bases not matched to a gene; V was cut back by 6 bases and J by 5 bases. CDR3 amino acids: CASRKQGARRETQYF. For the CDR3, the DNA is TGTGCCAGCAGAAAACAGGGGGCGCGGAGGGAGACCCAGTACTTC. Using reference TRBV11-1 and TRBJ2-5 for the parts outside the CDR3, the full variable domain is EAEVAQSPRYKITEKSQAVAFWCDPISGHATLYWYRQILGQGPELLVQFQDESVVDDSQLPKDRFSAERLKGVDSTLKIQPAELGDSAMYLCASRKQGARRETQYFGPGTRLLVL.

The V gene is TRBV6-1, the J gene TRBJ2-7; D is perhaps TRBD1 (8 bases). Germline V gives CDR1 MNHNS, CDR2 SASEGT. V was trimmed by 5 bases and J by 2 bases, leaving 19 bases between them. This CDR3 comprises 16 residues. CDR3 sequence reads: CASSQTGGAGAYEQYF. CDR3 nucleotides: TGTGCCAGCAGTCAAACAGGGGGGGCCGGGGCCTACGAGCAGTACTTC.

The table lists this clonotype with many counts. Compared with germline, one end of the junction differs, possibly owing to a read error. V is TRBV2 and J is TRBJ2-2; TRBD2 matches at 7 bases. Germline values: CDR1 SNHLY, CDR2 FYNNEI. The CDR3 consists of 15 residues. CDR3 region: CASSGGGSNAGELFF. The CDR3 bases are TGTGCCAGCAGTGGGGGGGGGTCGAACGCCGGGGAGCTGTTTTTT.

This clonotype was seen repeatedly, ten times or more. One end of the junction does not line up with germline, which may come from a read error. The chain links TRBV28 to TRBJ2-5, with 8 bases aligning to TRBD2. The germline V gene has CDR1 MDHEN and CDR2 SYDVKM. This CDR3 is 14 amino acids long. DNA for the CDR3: TGTGCCAGCAATTTAGGAGCGGGAGTAGAGACCCAGTACTTC. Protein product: CASNLGAGVETQYF.

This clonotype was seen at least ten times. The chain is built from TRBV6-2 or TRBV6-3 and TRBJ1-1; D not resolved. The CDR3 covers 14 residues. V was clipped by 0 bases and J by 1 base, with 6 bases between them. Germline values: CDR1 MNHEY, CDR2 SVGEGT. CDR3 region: CASSYSSENTEAFF. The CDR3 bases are TGTGCCAGCAGTTACTCGTCGGAGAACACTGAAGCTTTCTTT.